Below are 3 T cell receptor beta chains sequenced from a single sample in a study of CD8 T cells in ankylosing spondylitis. Each CDR3 protein gets one entry after TCRdb re-called the 5' RACE reads with MiXCR. Of 650,000 to 800,000 distinct CDR3 sequences detected, roughly 20% appear once; the ten largest clones hold about a fifth. Study observations and caveats: One TCR beta motif, made up of roughly 8 highly homologous variants, appeared characteristic of ankylosing spondylitis blood.

No cognate antigen is known for these TCRs. The sequenced sample was blood, either unsorted or a sorted T cell fraction (not recorded which). The receptors come from a male donor with ankylosing spondylitis.

The chain is built from TRBV7-3 and TRBJ1-1; D not resolved. Germline V gene data show CDR1 as SGHTA and CDR2 as FQGTGA. The CDR3 consists of 13 residues. Trimming shortened V by 2 bases and J by 4 bases, and 8 bases separated the two germline ends. In nucleotides, the CDR3 is TGTGCCAGCAGCTTAGACCCCGCCACTGAAGCTTTCTTT. Translating gives CASSLDPATEAFF.

The V gene is TRBV7-6, the J gene TRBJ2-1; TRBD2 is a possible D gene (6 bases). V was pared by 7 bases and J by 8 bases, with 21 bases between. The CDR3 spans 15 residues. The germline V gene encodes CDR1 SGHVS and CDR2 FNYEAQ. The CDR3 protein is CASIPVTGARHEQFF. CDR3 in DNA: TGTGCCAGCATTCCCGTGACGGGAGCTCGCCATGAGCAGTTCTTC. Based on the CDR3 plus reference TRBV7-6 and TRBJ2-1, the full variable domain is GAGVSQSPRYKVTKRGQDVALRCDPISGHVSLYWYRQALGQGPEFLTYFNYEAQQDKSGLPNDRFSAERPEGSISTLTIQRTEQRDSAMYRCASIPVTGARHEQFFGPGTRLTVL.

The CDR3 sequence: CASSSGLIQYF. The CDR3 nucleotides are TGTGCCAGCAGCTCCGGACTTATCCAGTACTTC. This rearrangement joins TRBV3-1 to TRBJ2-4, with a possible D match to TRBD2 (5 bases). V was cut by 5 bases and J by 13 bases, with 12 bases left in between. Germline CDR1 reads LGHDT; CDR2 reads YNNKEL (reference sequence). The CDR3 runs 11 residues.